The T cell receptor beta chain described here comes from a study of Graves' ophthalmopathy and Graves' hyperthyroidism. This CDR3 is 18 amino acids long. After removal of 2 bases from V and 6 bases from J, the junction contained 7 bases not matched to a gene. CDR1 and CDR2 (germline): MNHEY, SVGEGT. Amplification targeted the TCR beta CDR3 regions, with RNA transcripts as the source material. First-round RT-PCR relied on HTBI primers, and a second-round multiplex PCR came next. Via MiXCR, TCRdb re-called the multiplex PCR reads, giving one row per CDR3 protein. The sample holds a few hundred thousand distinct CDR3 sequences, approximately 18% seen once.

Material for sequencing was peripheral blood. The chain has TRBV6-2 or TRBV6-3 and TRBJ2-2, with 15 nucleotides matching TRBD2. The origin of this receptor is an adult woman with stable Graves' hyperthyroidism. CDR3 region: CASSYPAGTSGRSGELFF. The CDR3 DNA is TGTGCCAGCAGTTACCCAGCCGGGACTAGCGGGAGGTCCGGGGAGCTGTTTTTT.